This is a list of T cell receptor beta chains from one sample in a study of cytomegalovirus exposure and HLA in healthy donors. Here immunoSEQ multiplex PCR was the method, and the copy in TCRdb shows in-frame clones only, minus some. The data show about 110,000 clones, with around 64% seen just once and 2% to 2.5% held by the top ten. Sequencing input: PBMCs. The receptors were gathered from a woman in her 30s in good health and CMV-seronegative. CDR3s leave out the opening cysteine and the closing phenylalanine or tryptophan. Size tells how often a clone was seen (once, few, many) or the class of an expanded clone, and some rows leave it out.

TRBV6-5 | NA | ASRSEGTGIHEQY
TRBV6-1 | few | ATKSFTYGYT
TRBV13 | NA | ASSFRQGSSGNTIY
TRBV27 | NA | ASRNERQGPYEQY
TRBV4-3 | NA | ASSHDDSGSFTDTQY
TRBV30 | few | AWSVGGAAYEQY
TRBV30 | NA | AWSLGLAGVAHEQF
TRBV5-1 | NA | ASSPSSGRVDEQF
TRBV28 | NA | ASSSGLLAGGGDTQY
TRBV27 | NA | ASSPGLAGQQY
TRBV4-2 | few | ASSPREGGNTEAF
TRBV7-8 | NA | ASSPAGLAGVHPGELF
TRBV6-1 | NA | ASSEAWTGADTQY
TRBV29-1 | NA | SVDADYGYT
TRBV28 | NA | ASKTGGNEKLF
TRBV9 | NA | ASSADSRGYYEQY
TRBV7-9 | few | ASSRDRGTPGELF
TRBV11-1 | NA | ASSLGAGEAYEQY
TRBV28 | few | ASSLEGQLGY
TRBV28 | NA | ASSLQQSYGYT
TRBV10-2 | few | ASGGRSYQETQY
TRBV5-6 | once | ASSFQGGAVYGYT